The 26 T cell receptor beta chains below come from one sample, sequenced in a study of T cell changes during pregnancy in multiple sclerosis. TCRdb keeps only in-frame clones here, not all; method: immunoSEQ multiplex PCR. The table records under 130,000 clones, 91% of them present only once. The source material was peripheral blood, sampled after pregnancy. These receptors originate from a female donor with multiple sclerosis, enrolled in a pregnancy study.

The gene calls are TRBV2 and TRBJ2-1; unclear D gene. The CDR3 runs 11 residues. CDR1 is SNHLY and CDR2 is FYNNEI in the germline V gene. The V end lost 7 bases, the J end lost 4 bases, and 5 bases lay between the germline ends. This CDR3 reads CASTSYNEQFF. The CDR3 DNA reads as TGTGCCAGCACCAGTTACAATGAGCAGTTCTTC.

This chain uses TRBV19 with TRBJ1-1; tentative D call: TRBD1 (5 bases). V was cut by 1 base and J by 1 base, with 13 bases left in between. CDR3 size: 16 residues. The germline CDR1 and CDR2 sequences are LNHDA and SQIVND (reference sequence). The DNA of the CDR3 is TGTGCCAGTAGTATAGCCAAGGACACAGCGAACACTGAAGCTTTCTTT. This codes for CASSIAKDTANTEAFF.

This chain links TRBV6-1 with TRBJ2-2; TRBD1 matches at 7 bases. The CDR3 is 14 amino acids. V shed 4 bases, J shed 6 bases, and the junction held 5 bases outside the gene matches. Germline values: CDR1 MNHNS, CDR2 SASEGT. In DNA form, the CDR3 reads TGTGCCAGCAGTGCCCTGACAGGGCCCGGGGAGCTGTTTTTT. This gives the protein CASSALTGPGELFF.

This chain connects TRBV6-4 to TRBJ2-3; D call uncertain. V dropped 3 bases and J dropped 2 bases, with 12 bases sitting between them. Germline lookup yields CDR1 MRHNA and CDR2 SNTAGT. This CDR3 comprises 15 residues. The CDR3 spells CASSETESFTDTQYF. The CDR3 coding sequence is TGTGCCAGCAGTGAAACAGAAAGTTTCACAGATACGCAGTATTTT.

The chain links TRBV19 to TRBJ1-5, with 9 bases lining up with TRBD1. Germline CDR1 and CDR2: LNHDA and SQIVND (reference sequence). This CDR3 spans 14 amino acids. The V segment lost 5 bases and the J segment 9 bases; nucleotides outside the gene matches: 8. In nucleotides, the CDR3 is TGTGCCAGTAGTCCGGGACAGGGCTCCTTGCCCCAGCATTTT. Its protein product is CASSPGQGSLPQHF.

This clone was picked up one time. DNA of the CDR3: TGTGCCAGTAGTATATTCGGGACAGGGAGTTCTGAAGCTTTCTTT. Protein sequence: CASSIFGTGSSEAFF. This chain connects TRBV19 to TRBJ1-1, with 9 bases aligning to TRBD1. The CDR3 contains 15 residues. V trimming: 2 bases; J trimming: 6 bases; junction bases outside the gene matches: 7. CDR1 is LNHDA and CDR2 is SQIVND in the germline V gene (reference sequence).

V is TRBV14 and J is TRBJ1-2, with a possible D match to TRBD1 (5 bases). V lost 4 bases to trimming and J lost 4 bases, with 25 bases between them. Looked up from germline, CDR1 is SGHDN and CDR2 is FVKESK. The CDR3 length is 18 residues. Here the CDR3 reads CASSPITYDRGGLYGYTF. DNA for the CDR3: TGTGCCAGCAGCCCCATAACTTACGACCGGGGGGGTCTCTATGGCTACACCTTC. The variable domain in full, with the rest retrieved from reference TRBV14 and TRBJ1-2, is EAGVTQFPSHSVIEKGQTVTLRCDPISGHDNLYWYRRVMGKEIKFLLHFVKESKQDESGMPNNRFLAERTGGTYSTLKVQPAELEDSGVYFCASSPITYDRGGLYGYTFGSGTRLTVV.

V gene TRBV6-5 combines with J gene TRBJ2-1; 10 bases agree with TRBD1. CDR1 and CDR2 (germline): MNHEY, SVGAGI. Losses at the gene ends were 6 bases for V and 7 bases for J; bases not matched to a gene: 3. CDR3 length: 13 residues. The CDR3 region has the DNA TGTGCCAGCAGACGACAGGGGGCAAATGAGCAGTTCTTC. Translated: CASRRQGANEQFF.

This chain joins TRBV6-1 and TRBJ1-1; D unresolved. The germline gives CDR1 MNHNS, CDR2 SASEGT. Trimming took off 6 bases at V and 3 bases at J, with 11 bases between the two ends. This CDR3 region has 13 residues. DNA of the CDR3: TGTGCCAGCAGGGGAGAACTGCACACTGAAGCTTTCTTT. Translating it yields CASRGELHTEAFF.

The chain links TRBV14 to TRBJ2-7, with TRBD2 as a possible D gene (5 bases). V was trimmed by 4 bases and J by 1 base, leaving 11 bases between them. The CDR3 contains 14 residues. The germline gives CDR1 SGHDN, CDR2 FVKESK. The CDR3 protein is CASSLHTGSYEQYF. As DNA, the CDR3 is TGTGCCAGCAGCCTTCACACGGGATCCTACGAGCAGTACTTC.

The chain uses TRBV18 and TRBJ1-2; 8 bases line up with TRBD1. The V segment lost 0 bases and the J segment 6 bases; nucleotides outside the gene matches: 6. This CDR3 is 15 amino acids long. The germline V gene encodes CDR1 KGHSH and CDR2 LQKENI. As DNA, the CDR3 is TGTGCCAGCTCACCACCTGAGGACAGGGAAGATGGCTACACCTTC. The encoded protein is CASSPPEDREDGYTF. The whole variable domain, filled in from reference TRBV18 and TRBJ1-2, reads NAGVMQNPRHLVRRRGQEARLRCSPMKGHSHVYWYRQLPEEGLKFMVYLQKENIIDESGMPKERFSAEFPKEGPSILRIQQVVRGDSAAYFCASSPPEDREDGYTFGSGTRLTVV.

CDR3 nucleotide sequence: TGTGCCAGCAGCGTCGGGACTAGCGGGGGGTATGAGCAGTTCTTC. Translated: CASSVGTSGGYEQFF. This sequence joins TRBV9 and TRBJ2-1, with 15 positions matching TRBD2. V was clipped by 2 bases and J by 8 bases; unmatched bases: 2. The CDR3 is made up of 15 amino acids. The germline gives CDR1 SGDLS, CDR2 YYNGEE.

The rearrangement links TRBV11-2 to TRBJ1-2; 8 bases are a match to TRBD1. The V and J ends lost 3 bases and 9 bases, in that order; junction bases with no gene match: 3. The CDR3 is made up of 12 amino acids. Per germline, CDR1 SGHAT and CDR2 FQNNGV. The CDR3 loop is CASSLTGVRYTF. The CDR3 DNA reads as TGTGCCAGCAGCTTGACAGGGGTTCGCTACACCTTC. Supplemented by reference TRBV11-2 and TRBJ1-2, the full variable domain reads EAGVAQSPRYKIIEKRQSVAFWCNPISGHATLYWYQQILGQGPKLLIQFQNNGVVDDSQLPKDRFSAERLKGVDSTLKIQPAKLEDSAVYLCASSLTGVRYTFGSGTRLTVV.

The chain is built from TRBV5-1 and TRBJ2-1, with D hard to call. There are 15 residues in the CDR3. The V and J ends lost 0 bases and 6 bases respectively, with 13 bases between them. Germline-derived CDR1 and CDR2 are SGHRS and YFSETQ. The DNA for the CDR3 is TGCGCCAGCAGCTTGGGCCCTACAGTGAGCAATGAGCAGTTCTTC. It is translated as CASSLGPTVSNEQFF.

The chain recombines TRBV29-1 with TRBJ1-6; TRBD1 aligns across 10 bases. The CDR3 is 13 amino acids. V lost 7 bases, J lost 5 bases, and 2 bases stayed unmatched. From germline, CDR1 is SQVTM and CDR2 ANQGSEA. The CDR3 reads CSAGTGDNSPLHF. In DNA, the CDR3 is TGCAGCGCCGGGACAGGGGATAATTCACCCCTCCACTTT.

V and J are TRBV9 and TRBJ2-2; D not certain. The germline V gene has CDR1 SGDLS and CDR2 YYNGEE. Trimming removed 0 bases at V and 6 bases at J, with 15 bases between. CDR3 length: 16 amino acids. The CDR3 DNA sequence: TGTGCCAGCAGCGTAGCTATCCTAGGAACGTCCGGGGAGCTGTTTTTT. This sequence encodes CASSVAILGTSGELFF.

CDR3 sequence: CASSPEWETQYF. DNA of the CDR3: TGCGCCAGCAGCCCCGAGTGGGAGACCCAGTACTTC. The chain combines TRBV5-1 with TRBJ2-5; D is ambiguous. This CDR3 spans 12 amino acids. CDR1 SGHRS and CDR2 YFSETQ come from the germline V gene. V was cut by 4 bases and J by 5 bases, with 9 bases left in between.

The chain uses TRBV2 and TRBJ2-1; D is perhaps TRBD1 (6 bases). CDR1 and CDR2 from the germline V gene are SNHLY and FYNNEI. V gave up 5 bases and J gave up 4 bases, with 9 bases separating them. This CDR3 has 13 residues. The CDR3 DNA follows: TGTGCCAGCAGTAAGGACAGTTACAATGAGCAGTTCTTC. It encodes CASSKDSYNEQFF.

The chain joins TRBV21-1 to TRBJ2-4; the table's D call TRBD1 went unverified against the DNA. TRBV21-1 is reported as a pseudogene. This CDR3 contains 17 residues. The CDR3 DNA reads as TGTGCCAGCAGCAACGCGACCAGGGTGTGGACCAAAAACATTCAGTACTTC. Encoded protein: CASSNATRVWTKNIQYF.

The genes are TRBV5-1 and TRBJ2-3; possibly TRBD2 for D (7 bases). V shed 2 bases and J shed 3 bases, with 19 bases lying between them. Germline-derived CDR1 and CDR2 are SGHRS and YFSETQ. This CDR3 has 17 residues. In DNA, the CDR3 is TGCGCCAGCAGCTTTGGAGGGGGGGCAAGTGGGACAGATACGCAGTATTTT. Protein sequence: CASSFGGGASGTDTQYF.

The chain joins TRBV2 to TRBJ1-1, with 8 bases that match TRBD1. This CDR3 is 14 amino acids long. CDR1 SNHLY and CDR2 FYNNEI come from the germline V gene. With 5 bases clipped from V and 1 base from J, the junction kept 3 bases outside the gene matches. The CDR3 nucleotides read TGTGCCAGCAGTAGGACAGGGAGGAACACTGAAGCTTTCTTT. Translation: CASSRTGRNTEAFF.

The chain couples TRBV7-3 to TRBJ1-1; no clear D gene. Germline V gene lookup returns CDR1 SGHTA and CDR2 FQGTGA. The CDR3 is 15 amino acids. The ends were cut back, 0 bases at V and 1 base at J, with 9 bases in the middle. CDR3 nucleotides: TGTGCCAGCAGCTTAACGGCCGGCGGGAACACTGAAGCTTTCTTT. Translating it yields CASSLTAGGNTEAFF.

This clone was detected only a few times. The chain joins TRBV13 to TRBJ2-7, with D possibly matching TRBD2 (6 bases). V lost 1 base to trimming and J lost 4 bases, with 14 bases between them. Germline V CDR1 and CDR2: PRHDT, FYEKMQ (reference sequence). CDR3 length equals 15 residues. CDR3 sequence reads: CASSLVGLSAYEQYF. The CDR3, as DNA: TGTGCCAGCAGCTTAGTGGGACTTAGTGCTTACGAGCAGTACTTC.

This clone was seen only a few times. CDR3 DNA: TGTGCCAGCGTAACAGGGGGAACTGAAGCTTTCTTT. Translated: CASVTGGTEAFF. The chain employs TRBV6-1 and TRBJ1-1; 8 bases line up with TRBD1. V trimming: 8 bases; J trimming: 5 bases; junction bases outside the gene matches: 4. The CDR3 sequence is 12 residues long. Germline-derived CDR1 and CDR2 are MNHNS and SASEGT.

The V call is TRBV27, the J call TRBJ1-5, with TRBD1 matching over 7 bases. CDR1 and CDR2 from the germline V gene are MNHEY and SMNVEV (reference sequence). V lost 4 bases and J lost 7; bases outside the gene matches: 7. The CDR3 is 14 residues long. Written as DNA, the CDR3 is TGTGCCAGCAGTTCTGCAGGGGGAACGCAGCCCCAGCATTTT. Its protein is CASSSAGGTQPQHF.

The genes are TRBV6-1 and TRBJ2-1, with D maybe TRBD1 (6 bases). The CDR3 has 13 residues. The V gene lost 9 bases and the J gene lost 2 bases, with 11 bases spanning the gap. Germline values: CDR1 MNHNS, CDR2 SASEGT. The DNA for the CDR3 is TGTGCCAGTAACCGGGACACCTACAATGAGCAGTTCTTC. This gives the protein CASNRDTYNEQFF.